These T cell receptor beta chains were read from a single sample in a study of OX40 agonist ivuxolimab in advanced cancers. Some clones are missing from TCRdb's copy, which holds only in-frame ones; the method was immunoSEQ multiplex PCR. The table shows over 90,000 clones, with just over 85% occurring only once. The sample here was CD4+ or CD8+ T cells sorted from blood, taken in a trial of the OX40 agonist ivuxolimab. These receptors all come from an adult with an advanced solid tumor such as melanoma, head and neck, liver or kidney cancer. CDR3s include the opening cysteine and the closing phenylalanine or tryptophan. A D gene is named only where the DNA matches it firmly. Expanded clones are given a class, and other clones once, few, many or no size at all.

v_gene	j_gene	abundance	d_gene	CDR3nt	CDR3aa
TRBV6-1	TRBJ1-1	.	.	TGTGCCAGCAGGACGGGCGCTGAAGCTTTCTTT	CASRTGAEAFF
TRBV7-9	TRBJ2-5	.	.	TGTGCCAGCAGCCTGTCATCCACAGGGTTCGGTGCGATTGAGACCCAGTACTTC	CASSLSSTGFGAIETQYF
TRBV5-6	TRBJ2-1	.	.	TGTGCCAGCAGGGCCCCTCCGAATGAGCAGTTCTTC	CASRAPPNEQFF
TRBV11-2	TRBJ2-3	.	.	TGTGCCAGCAGACTCGCTGATACGCAGTATTTT	CASRLADTQYF
TRBV19	TRBJ2-7	.	TRBD1	TGTGCCAGTAGTCCCGGCGACAGGGGGGGCTACGAGCAGTACTTC	CASSPGDRGGYEQYF
TRBV5-1	TRBJ2-7	.	.	TGCGCCAGCAGCTTGGCCGTTTCTAGCGACTCCTACGAGCAGTACTTC	CASSLAVSSDSYEQYF
TRBV5-1	TRBJ2-1	.	.	TGCGCCAGCAGCTTCGAACCGCTGAGCTCCTACAATGAGCAGTTCTTC	CASSFEPLSSYNEQFF
TRBV4-1	TRBJ1-4	.	.	TGCGCCAGCAGCCGCCGGGCGGAGGGGACAACTAATGAAAAACTGTTTTTT	CASSRRAEGTTNEKLFF
TRBV28	TRBJ2-1	few	TRBD1	TGTGCCAGCAGTGGGCAGGGGGCTGTAGTCGAGCAGTTCTTC	CASSGQGAVVEQFF
TRBV19	TRBJ2-5	.	TRBD1	TGTGCCAGTAGAACACCAGGGGGAGTTGGGCAAGAGACCCAGTACTTC	CASRTPGGVGQETQYF
TRBV4-1	TRBJ2-3	.	.	TGCGCCAGCAGCCAAGTACAGAACACAGATACGCAGTATTTT	CASSQVQNTDTQYF
TRBV13	TRBJ2-7	.	TRBD1	TGTGCCAGCAGTTTTATAATAAAACAGGGGATAGTGCTATACGAGCAGTACTTC	CASSFIIKQGIVLYEQYF
TRBV6-6	TRBJ2-4	.	.	TGTGCCAGCAGTCCCCTCGGGGACATTCAGTACTTC	CASSPLGDIQYF
TRBV2	TRBJ1-5	.	.	TGTGCCAGCAGTGACCAGGGAGTAGGTCAGCCCCAGCATTTT	CASSDQGVGQPQHF
TRBV5-1	TRBJ2-1	once	.	TGCGCCAGCAGCACGACCCTTTCCTACAATGAGCAGTTCTTC	CASSTTLSYNEQFF
TRBV5-1	TRBJ2-2	once	.	TGCGCCAGCAGCTTGGACGGGGGCACCGGGGAGCTGTTTTTT	CASSLDGGTGELFF
TRBV2	TRBJ1-1	.	.	TGTGCCAGCAGTGGAGGTAGGGTCATCCCTGAAGCTTTCTTT	CASSGGRVIPEAFF
TRBV6-6	TRBJ2-7	.	TRBD2	TGTGCCAGCATTGCTAGCGGGAGCTACGAGCAGTACTTC	CASIASGSYEQYF
TRBV18	TRBJ1-4	.	TRBD1	TGTGCCAGCTCACCGGGACAGTCAGTTGCAACTAATGAAAAACTGTTTTTT	CASSPGQSVATNEKLFF
TRBV5-1	TRBJ2-2	.	TRBD1	TGCGCCAGCAGCTTGGGGGCGGCACAGGGGAGCACCGGGGAGCTGTTTTTT	CASSLGAAQGSTGELFF
TRBV28	TRBJ1-2	.	.	TGTGCCAGCAGTTTATTAGTCTCCGGGGAAGGTGGCTACACCTTC	CASSLLVSGEGGYTF
TRBV19	TRBJ2-7	.	.	TGTGCCAGTAGTCCCCGGGACAGCGGGCCCGAGCAGTACTTC	CASSPRDSGPEQYF
TRBV2	TRBJ2-2	.	TRBD1	TGTGCCAGCAGTCGGGACAGGGACTCATTTGGGGAGCTGTTTTTT	CASSRDRDSFGELFF
TRBV19	TRBJ1-4	once	.	TGTGCCAGTACCATAGCCCCTCCCAGGGGTAATGAAAAACTGTTTTTT	CASTIAPPRGNEKLFF
TRBV2	TRBJ2-5	.	.	TGTGCCAGCAGTGGGACCGGGGGAGAGACCCAGTACTTC	CASSGTGGETQYF
TRBV28	TRBJ2-3	.	.	TGTGCCAGCAGTCCCCCCTTGGATACGCAGTATTTT	CASSPPLDTQYF
TRBV18	TRBJ2-1	.	TRBD2	TGTGCCAGCTCACCACCGGGACTAGCGGGGTCCTACAATGAGCAGTTCTTC	CASSPPGLAGSYNEQFF
TRBV5-6	TRBJ2-3	.	.	TGTGCCAGCAGCTTGACGGGAGTGGCCCCAGATACGCAGTATTTT	CASSLTGVAPDTQYF
TRBV5-5	TRBJ1-5	once	.	TGTGCCAGCAGCTCTAAGTATAGCAATCAGCCCCAGCATTTT	CASSSKYSNQPQHF
TRBV7-6	TRBJ2-7	.	TRBD2	TGTGCCAGCAGAGGGACTAGCGGCCCCTACGAGCAGTACTTC	CASRGTSGPYEQYF
TRBV10-3	TRBJ2-5	.	.	TGTGCCATCAGTCCGGGACTGGAAGAGACCCAGTACTTC	CAISPGLEETQYF
TRBV7-8	TRBJ2-1	.	.	TGTGCCAGCAGCTTGACTGGGAATTTGGAGCAGTTCTTC	CASSLTGNLEQFF
TRBV5-1	TRBJ2-7	.	.	TGCGCCAGCAGCTTTACAGACAGGTTCAACCCCTACCAAAAATACGAGCAGTACTTC	CASSFTDRFNPYQKYEQYF